This TCR beta chain was sequenced in a study of T cell responses to AZD1222 COVID-19 vaccine. The CDR3 covers 15 residues. The V gene end was trimmed by 2 bases and the J gene end by 3 bases; junction bases not matched to a gene: 2. Germline loops: CDR1 ENHRY, CDR2 SYGVKD. To note about this clone: Its antigen is currently unknown.

Study observations and caveats: None of the repertoires were sampled until the peak T cell response had passed. The sample set comprised mostly white British donors with more females, and clonal diversity was possibly underestimated.

TCRdb's copy holds only in-frame clones and misses some; the assay was immunoSEQ multiplex PCR. The table lists under 95,000 clones, about 92% of them singletons, with under 4% in the top ten. The gene calls are TRBV10-3 and TRBJ2-1; TRBD2 matches at 9 bases. The receptor's source is an adult in good health. The sample consisted of peripheral blood, taken on day 0 of AZD1222 vaccination. CDR3 sequence reads: CAISEATSGYNEQFF. The CDR3 bases are TGTGCCATCAGTGAGGCGACTAGCGGCTACAATGAGCAGTTCTTC.